The present entry profiles one TCR beta chain with its context. These data originate in a study of blood T cells in healthy people across ages. A J-beta primer mix and a sample-barcoded 5' primer were used in a second PCR of roughly 6 to 11 cycles. From the 5' RACE reads, TCRdb called clonotypes with MiXCR, one entry per CDR3 protein. The sample has around 1,000,000 distinct CDR3 sequences; approximately 25% are singletons. The CDR3 is 14 amino acids. Trimming took 2 bases from V and 9 from J; bases not matched to a gene: 4. The germline CDR1 and CDR2 sequences are SGHNT and YENEEA. These records were also assigned to another study, of T cells of mothers and their children.

The rearrangement joins TRBV11-3 to TRBJ1-6, with 7 bases aligning to TRBD1. This TCR was sampled from a girl aged 2-15 years in good health. The sequencing input was blood. In DNA form, the CDR3 reads TGTGCCAGCAGCTTAAGGGGGCTGAGTTCACCCCTCCACTTT. It specifies CASSLRGLSSPLHF.